The 24 T cell receptor beta chains below were found in one sample sequenced in a study of blood T cell repertoires in COVID-19. Measured with immunoSEQ multiplex PCR; TCRdb has only the in-frame clones, and not every one. The sample records about 190,000 clones, about nine tenths being singletons. Input material: peripheral blood. The receptors derive from a man aged 25 to 40 with acute or convalescent COVID-19.

The V gene is TRBV5-1, the J gene TRBJ1-3, with D uncertain. From germline, CDR1 is SGHRS and CDR2 YFSETQ. The ends were cut back, 0 bases at V and 0 bases at J, with 7 bases in the middle. This CDR3 is built from 15 residues. The CDR3 spells CASSLGGSSGNTIYF. In DNA, the CDR3 is TGCGCCAGCAGCTTGGGCGGCAGCTCTGGAAACACCATATATTTT.

This chain joins TRBV6-2 or TRBV6-3 and TRBJ2-1; the match to TRBD2 covers 9 bases. V trimming: 5 bases; J trimming: 1 base; junction bases outside the gene matches: 3. CDR1 and CDR2 (germline): MNHEY, SVGEGT. This CDR3 has 15 residues. CDR3 DNA: TGTGCCAGCAGTATAACTAGCGGGTCCTACAATGAGCAGTTCTTC. Protein: CASSITSGSYNEQFF.

This clone was found once. J is TRBJ1-1 and V is TRBV6-2 or TRBV6-3; the match to TRBD1 covers 9 bases. With 4 bases clipped from V and 5 bases from J, the junction kept 8 bases outside the gene matches. Germline loops: CDR1 MNHEY, CDR2 SVGEGT. The CDR3 runs to 15 residues. The CDR3 DNA reads as TGTGCCAGCAGTTTCCGGACAGGGGTGGGAACTGAAGCTTTCTTT. Translation gives CASSFRTGVGTEAFF.

This clone came up once. The CDR3 DNA follows: TGTGCCAGCAGTCCTCACACAGGGACCTACGAGCAGTACTTC. Amino acid sequence: CASSPHTGTYEQYF. This chain connects TRBV6-5 to TRBJ2-7; tentatively, D is TRBD1 (6 bases). Trimming pared 5 bases from V and 2 bases from J, leaving 13 bases between. Germline CDR1 and CDR2: MNHEY and SVGAGI. This CDR3 region has 14 residues.

The J gene is TRBJ2-3, the V gene TRBV7-6; a weak D match, TRBD2 (5 bases). Trimming shortened V by 6 bases and J by 2 bases, and 12 bases separated the two germline ends. This CDR3 is 14 amino acids long. CDR1 is SGHVS and CDR2 is FNYEAQ in the germline V gene. The CDR3 reads CASRLTTYTDTQYF. The CDR3 DNA reads as TGTGCCAGCAGGTTGACTACTTACACAGATACGCAGTATTTT.

V gene TRBV7-8 combines with J gene TRBJ1-2, with TRBD1 as a possible D gene (5 bases). Germline V CDR1 and CDR2: SGHVS, FQNEAQ. This CDR3 comprises 17 residues. Deletions cut 5 bases from V and 6 bases from J, with 25 bases between. CDR3 protein: CASSPFRQLIGDNGYTF. Written as DNA, the CDR3 is TGTGCCAGCAGCCCATTCCGACAGCTCATAGGGGATAATGGCTACACCTTC.

The rearrangement joins TRBV5-1 to TRBJ1-5; TRBD1 matches at 7 bases. The CDR3 extends over 17 amino acids. The V and J ends lost 1 base and 3 bases, in that order; junction bases with no gene match: 10. Germline values: CDR1 SGHRS, CDR2 YFSETQ. CDR3 coding DNA: TGCGCCAGCAGCTTGTTCAGGGGGTATGAGGACAATCAGCCCCAGCATTTT. Protein sequence: CASSLFRGYEDNQPQHF.

This rearrangement joins TRBV19 to TRBJ1-1; TRBD1 matches 10 bases. Germline V gene data show CDR1 as LNHDA and CDR2 as SQIVND (reference sequence). The trim removed 7 bases at V and 7 bases at J, leaving 21 bases unmatched. This CDR3 has 18 residues. The CDR3 bases are TGTGCCAGTACCACCGGGAGACAGGGGGCGGTGGCCTTTGGTGAAGCTTTCTTT. It codes for CASTTGRQGAVAFGEAFF. Supplemented by reference TRBV19 and TRBJ1-1, the full variable domain reads DGGITQSPKYLFRKEGQNVTLSCEQNLNHDAMYWYRQDPGQGLRLIYYSQIVNDFQKGDIAEGYSVSREKKESFPLTVTSAQKNPTAFYLCASTTGRQGAVAFGEAFFGQGTRLTVV.

The chain recombines TRBV6-5 with TRBJ1-6; the D gene is possibly TRBD1 (5 bases). The CDR3 spans 14 residues. Germline V gene lookup returns CDR1 MNHEY and CDR2 SVGAGI. V was clipped by 10 bases and J by 3 bases, with 13 bases between them. CDR3 residues: CATRGTVYNSPLHF. The CDR3 nucleotides read TGTGCCACTAGGGGTACAGTCTATAATTCACCCCTCCACTTT.

V is TRBV5-1 and J is TRBJ1-3; a possible D gene is TRBD1 (5 bases). This CDR3 contains 16 residues. Germline V gene lookup returns CDR1 SGHRS and CDR2 YFSETQ. V gave up 2 bases and J gave up 2 bases, with 14 bases separating them. CDR3 nucleotide sequence: TGCGCCAGCAGCTTCCAGGGTGAAGGGACTGGAAACACCATATATTTT. Protein: CASSFQGEGTGNTIYF.

The chain carries TRBV5-8 and TRBJ1-5; D may be TRBD1 (6 bases). Trimming left V 7 bases short and J 7 bases short, with 18 bases between. The CDR3 is 14 amino acids. The V gene's germline CDR1 is SGHTS and CDR2 YDEGEE. This CDR3 reads CASPNSGVSQPQHF. The CDR3 DNA follows: TGTGCCAGCCCGAATTCAGGGGTCAGCCAGCCCCAGCATTTT.

The chain combines TRBV29-1 with TRBJ1-2; tentatively, D is TRBD1 (6 bases). Trimming shortened V by 6 bases and J by 8 bases, and 16 bases separated the two germline ends. The length of the CDR3 is 12 residues. Germline V lookup: CDR1 SQVTM, CDR2 ANQGSEA. Here the CDR3 DNA reads TGCAGCGTGGGCAGGGGTCTGTGGGGCTACACCTTC. Amino acids: CSVGRGLWGYTF.

A note on this clone: Other DNA sequences within the sample encode an identical CDR3. The J gene is TRBJ1-5, the V gene TRBV27, with D uncertain. The CDR3 runs 13 residues. Per germline, CDR1 MNHEY and CDR2 SMNVEV (reference sequence). V was shortened by 8 bases and J by 0 bases, with 8 bases between the two germline ends. CDR3: CASGRYSNQPQHF. Here the CDR3 DNA reads TGTGCCAGCGGGAGGTATAGCAATCAGCCCCAGCATTTT.

Only a few counts were recorded for this clone. The chain joins TRBV7-8 to TRBJ1-3; the D gene is possibly TRBD1 (5 bases). The CDR3 spans 16 residues. CDR1 is SGHVS, CDR2 FQNEAQ, per germline. V lost 3 bases and J lost 4, with 16 bases in between. CDR3 coding DNA: TGTGCCAGCAGCTTTCTCCGGCAGGGATCAGGAAACACCATATATTTT. Protein product: CASSFLRQGSGNTIYF.

The chain has TRBV4-1 and TRBJ2-1; 15 positions match TRBD2. Germline assignment: CDR1 MGHRA and CDR2 YSYEKL. With V trimmed by 0 bases and J by 7 bases, 1 base remained unmatched. The CDR3 is 16 amino acids. The CDR3 loop is CASSQDGLAGGNEQFF. The CDR3 DNA reads as TGCGCCAGCAGCCAAGACGGACTAGCGGGGGGGAATGAGCAGTTCTTC.

The J gene is TRBJ1-6, the V gene TRBV7-6; 7 positions match TRBD1. Germline V gene sequence: CDR1 SGHVS, CDR2 FNYEAQ. Trimming took 5 bases from V and 7 from J; bases not matched to a gene: 8. CDR3 length equals 15 residues. Here the CDR3 DNA reads TGTGCCAGCAGCACCGGCCAGGGGGTAAATTCACCCCTCCACTTT. It codes for CASSTGQGVNSPLHF. Full variable domain (remainder filled in from reference TRBV7-6 and TRBJ1-6): GAGVSQSPRYKVTKRGQDVALRCDPISGHVSLYWYRQALGQGPEFLTYFNYEAQQDKSGLPNDRFSAERPEGSISTLTIQRTEQRDSAMYRCASSTGQGVNSPLHFGNGTRLTVT.

As to this clone: Other DNA sequences in this specimen translate into the identical CDR3. The chain carries TRBV12-3 or TRBV12-4 and TRBJ1-5; D gene ambiguous. V was cut by 3 bases and J by 9 bases, with 6 bases left in between. The CDR3 totals 11 residues. The CDR3 DNA is TGTGCCAGCAGTTTTCGGGGGCCCCAGCATTTT. Translation gives CASSFRGPQHF.

This chain links TRBV18 with TRBJ1-1; a possible D gene is TRBD1 (5 bases). Germline CDR1 is KGHSH and CDR2 is LQKENI. The CDR3 consists of 14 residues. Between the trimmed V and J ends, which lost 3 bases and 1 base, there was a span of 9 bases. The CDR3 here is CASSPGTPNTEAFF. CDR3 coding DNA: TGTGCCAGCTCACCGGGGACTCCGAACACTGAAGCTTTCTTT. Full variable domain (rest looked up from reference TRBV18 and TRBJ1-1): NAGVMQNPRHLVRRRGQEARLRCSPMKGHSHVYWYRQLPEEGLKFMVYLQKENIIDESGMPKERFSAEFPKEGPSILRIQQVVRGDSAAYFCASSPGTPNTEAFFGQGTRLTVV.

V is TRBV28 and J is TRBJ1-6; TRBD1 aligns across 8 bases. Trimming removed 2 bases from V and 6 bases from J; junction bases left unmatched: 3. CDR1 and CDR2 (germline): MDHEN, SYDVKM. The CDR3 is made up of 15 amino acids. CDR3 nucleotide sequence: TGTGCCAGCAGTTTACTAGGACAGGGTAATTCACCCCTCCACTTT. Its protein is CASSLLGQGNSPLHF.

The chain is built from TRBV27 and TRBJ1-1; TRBD1 matches at 8 bases. Germline V CDR1 and CDR2: MNHEY, SMNVEV (reference sequence). The junction had 2 bases not matched to a gene; V was cut back by 4 bases and J by 1 base. The CDR3 totals 14 residues. CDR3 region: CASSSDRANTEAFF. The CDR3 DNA follows: TGTGCCAGCAGTTCGGACAGGGCGAACACTGAAGCTTTCTTT.

The V call is TRBV5-5, the J call TRBJ1-3, with 7 bases matching TRBD1. Trimming took 1 base from V and 2 from J; bases not matched to a gene: 3. The length of the CDR3 is 15 residues. CDR1 is SGHKS and CDR2 is YYEKEE in the germline V gene (reference sequence). CDR3 nucleotides: TGTGCCAGCAGCTTGTTAACAGGGGCTGGAAACACCATATATTTT. The encoded protein is CASSLLTGAGNTIYF. Full variable domain (remainder filled in from reference TRBV5-5 and TRBJ1-3): DAGVTQSPTHLIKTRGQQVTLRCSPISGHKSVSWYQQVLGQGPQFIFQYYEKEERGRGNFPDRFSARQFPNYSSELNVNALLLGDSALYLCASSLLTGAGNTIYFGEGSWLTVV.

This clone was seen only once. The chain uses TRBV14 and TRBJ1-6, with D possibly matching TRBD1 (5 bases). The germline CDR1 and CDR2 sequences are SGHDN and FVKESK. The CDR3 is 15 residues long. V gave up 1 base and J gave up 9 bases, with 13 bases separating them. CDR3 nucleotides: TGTGCCAGCAGCCAAGTAATAGGGGTCAGTTCACCCCTCCACTTT. This codes for CASSQVIGVSSPLHF.

This chain uses TRBV19 with TRBJ2-2, with 14 bases matching TRBD2. V lost 6 bases and J lost 5; bases outside the gene matches: 20. The CDR3 totals 21 residues. The V gene's germline CDR1 is LNHDA and CDR2 SQIVND (reference sequence). The chain's CDR3 is CASRHPFGTSGSWARTGELFF. CDR3 in DNA: TGTGCCAGTAGACATCCTTTCGGGACTAGCGGGAGTTGGGCGAGGACCGGGGAGCTGTTTTTT.

This chain uses TRBV19 with TRBJ2-3; tentatively, D is TRBD2 (6 bases). The germline V gene has CDR1 LNHDA and CDR2 SQIVND (reference sequence). Trimming removed 4 bases at V and 4 bases at J, with 21 bases between. The CDR3 runs 17 residues. The CDR3 loop is CASSSGLGRGVADTQYF. The CDR3 coding sequence is TGTGCCAGTAGTAGTGGACTCGGGCGGGGAGTTGCAGATACGCAGTATTTT.